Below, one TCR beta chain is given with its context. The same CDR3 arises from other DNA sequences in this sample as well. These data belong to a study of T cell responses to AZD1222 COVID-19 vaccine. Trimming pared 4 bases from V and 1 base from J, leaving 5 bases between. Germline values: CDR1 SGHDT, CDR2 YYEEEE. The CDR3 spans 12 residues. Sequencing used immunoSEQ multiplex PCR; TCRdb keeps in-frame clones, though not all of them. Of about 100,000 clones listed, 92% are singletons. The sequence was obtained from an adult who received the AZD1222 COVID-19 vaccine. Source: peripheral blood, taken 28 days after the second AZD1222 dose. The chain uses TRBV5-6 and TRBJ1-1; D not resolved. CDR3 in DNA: TGTGCCAGCAGCCTCCCGAACACTGAAGCTTTCTTT. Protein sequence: CASSLPNTEAFF. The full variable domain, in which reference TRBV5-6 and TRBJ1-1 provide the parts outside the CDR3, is DAGVTQSPTHLIKTRGQQVTLRCSPKSGHDTVSWYQQALGQGPQFIFQYYEEEERQRGNFPDRFSGHQFPNYSSELNVNALLLGDSALYLCASSLPNTEAFFGQGTRLTVV.